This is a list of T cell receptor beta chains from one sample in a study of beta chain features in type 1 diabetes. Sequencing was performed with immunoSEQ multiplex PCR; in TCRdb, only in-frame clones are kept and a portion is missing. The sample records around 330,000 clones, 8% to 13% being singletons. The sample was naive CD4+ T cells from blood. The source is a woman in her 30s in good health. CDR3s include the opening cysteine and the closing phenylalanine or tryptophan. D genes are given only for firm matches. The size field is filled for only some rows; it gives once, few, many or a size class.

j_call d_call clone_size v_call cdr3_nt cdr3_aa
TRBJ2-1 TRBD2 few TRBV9 TGTGCCAGCAGCGTAGGCCCTCCCCTAGCGGGAGGCTACAATGAGCAGTTCTTC CASSVGPPLAGGYNEQFF
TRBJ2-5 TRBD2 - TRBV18 TGTGCCAGCTCACCAGCGACTAGCAACGGCCAGACCCAGTACTTC CASSPATSNGQTQYF
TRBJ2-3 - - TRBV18 TGTGCCAGCTCACCGGGCCAGAGAGATACGCAGTATTTT CASSPGQRDTQYF
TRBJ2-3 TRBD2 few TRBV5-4 TGTGCCAGCAGCAATAGCGGGACGGCAGATACGCAGTATTTT CASSNSGTADTQYF
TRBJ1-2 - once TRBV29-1 TGCAGCGCTGGGGCAGGGTCCAACTATGGCTACACCTTC CSAGAGSNYGYTF
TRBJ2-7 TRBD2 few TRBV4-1 TGCGCCAGCAGCCAAGATGACAGGGGAGGACTAGCGGGAGTGTACGAGCAGTACTTC CASSQDDRGGLAGVYEQYF
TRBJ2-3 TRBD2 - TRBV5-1 TGCGCCAGCAGCTTGAGACTAGCGGCAACAGATACGCAGTATTTT CASSLRLAATDTQYF
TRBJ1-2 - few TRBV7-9 TGTGCCAGCAGCTTGTCGGGAGGCGACTATGGCTACACCTTC CASSLSGGDYGYTF
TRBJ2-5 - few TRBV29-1 TGCAGCGTCCGACCCCCCCGAGGCGTCCAGTACTTC CSVRPPRGVQYF
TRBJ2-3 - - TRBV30 TGTGCCTGGAGTCTGACATCAGATACGCAGTATTTT CAWSLTSDTQYF
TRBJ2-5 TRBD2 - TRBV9 TGTGCCAGCAGCGGACGGGGGGACCCCAAAGAGACCCAGTACTTC CASSGRGDPKETQYF
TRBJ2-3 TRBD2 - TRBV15 TGTGCCACCAGCAGCCCCCGGACTAGCATCACAGATACGCAGTATTTT CATSSPRTSITDTQYF
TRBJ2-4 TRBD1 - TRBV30 TGTGCCTGGGACAGGGGGCAAACCAAAAACATTCAGTACTTC CAWDRGQTKNIQYF
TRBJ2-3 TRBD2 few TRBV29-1 TGCAGCGTTGAAGGGCTAGCGGACACAGATACGCAGTATTTT CSVEGLADTDTQYF
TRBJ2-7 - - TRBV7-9 TGTGCCAGCAGCGTTGACAGGGAGCAGTACTTC CASSVDREQYF
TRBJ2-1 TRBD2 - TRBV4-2 TGTGCCAGCAGCCAAGGTCTAGCGGGAGGGTACAATGAGCAGTTCTTC CASSQGLAGGYNEQFF
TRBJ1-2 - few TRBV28 TGTGCCAGCAGTTTCGCAACAGCCAGGAAGGATGGCTACACCTTC CASSFATARKDGYTF
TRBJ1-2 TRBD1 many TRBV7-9 TGTGCCAGCAGCCCTGGGACAGGGTTGACCTTC CASSPGTGLTF
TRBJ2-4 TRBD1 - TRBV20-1 TGCAGTGCAACCGGACAGGCCGTTCTGAACTTC CSATGQAVLNF
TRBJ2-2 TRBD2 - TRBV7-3 TGTGCCAGCAGCTTAGGCGGGACTAGCCCCGGGGAGCTGTTTTTT CASSLGGTSPGELFF
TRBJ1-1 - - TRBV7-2 TGTGCCAGCAGGCTAGGGGGAGCGGCCCAGGTCCCTGAAGCTTTCTTT CASRLGGAAQVPEAFF
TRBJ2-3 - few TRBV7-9 TGTGCCAGCAAGAGGCTAGCCTCAGCAGATACGCAGTATTTT CASKRLASADTQYF
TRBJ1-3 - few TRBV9 TGTGCCAGCAGCTACCTGGCTGATCACTCTGGAAACACCATATATTTT CASSYLADHSGNTIYF
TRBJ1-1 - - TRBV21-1 TGTGCCAGCAGCAAAGGTGCAGGGTCGCCTGAAGCTTTCTTT CASSKGAGSPEAFF
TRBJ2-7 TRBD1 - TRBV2 TGTGCCAGCAGTGGACAGGGGGCCTACGAGCAGTACTTC CASSGQGAYEQYF
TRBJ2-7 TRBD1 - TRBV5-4 TGTGCCAGCAGCTTGGATCGGACAGGGGGCTACGAGCAGTACTTC CASSLDRTGGYEQYF
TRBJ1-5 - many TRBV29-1 TGCAGCGTCAAGGGGTTTGACAATCAGCCCCAGCATTTT CSVKGFDNQPQHF
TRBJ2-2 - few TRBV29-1 TGCAGCGTTGTCCTCGGAGACTTGGCCGGGGAGCTGTTTTTT CSVVLGDLAGELFF
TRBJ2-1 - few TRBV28 TGTGCCAGCAGTCCATACACTAAATTATACAATGAGCAGTTCTTC CASSPYTKLYNEQFF
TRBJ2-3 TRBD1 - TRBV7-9 TGTGCCAGCAGCTGGGGGACAGCGACAGATACGCAGTATTTT CASSWGTATDTQYF
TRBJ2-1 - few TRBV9 TGTGCCAGCAGCGTAGCACTTGATGAGCAGTTCTTC CASSVALDEQFF
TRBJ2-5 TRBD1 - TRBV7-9 TGTGCCAGCAGCTCCTGGACAGGGAGGGAGACCCAGTACTTC CASSSWTGRETQYF
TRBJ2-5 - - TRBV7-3 TGTGCCAGCAGCCTTAAACCAGGGGCCGCAGGAAAGACCCAGTACTTC CASSLKPGAAGKTQYF
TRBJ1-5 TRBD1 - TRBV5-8 TGTGCCAGCAGACTCATCATCGACAGGGCGTACGGGCTCAATCAGCCCCAGCATTTT CASRLIIDRAYGLNQPQHF
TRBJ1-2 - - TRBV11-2 TGTGCCAGCAGCGTGACCGGGACACCTTCTGGCTACACCTTC CASSVTGTPSGYTF
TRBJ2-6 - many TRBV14 TGTGCCAGCAGCGTTTCGGGGGCCAACGTCCTGACTTTC CASSVSGANVLTF
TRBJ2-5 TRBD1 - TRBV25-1 TGTGCCAGCGCTGGACAGGGGGTGGGAGAGACCCAGTACTTC CASAGQGVGETQYF
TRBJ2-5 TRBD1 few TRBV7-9 TGTGCCAGCAGCCGCCGGGACAGGGAAAGAGAGACCCAGTACTTC CASSRRDRERETQYF
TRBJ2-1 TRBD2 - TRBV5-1 TGCGCCAGCAGCTTGGAACCGGGAGGGCCCTGGGAGCAGTTCTTC CASSLEPGGPWEQFF